These 17 T cell receptor beta chains came from one sample sequenced in a study of blood T cells in healthy people across ages. The authors ran a second PCR of roughly 6 to 11 cycles using a sample-barcoded 5' primer and a J-beta primer mix. TCRdb recomputed calls from the 5' RACE reads with MiXCR, one row per CDR3 protein. The sample has roughly 1,500,000 distinct CDR3 sequences, about 35% seen once; the top ten hold around 11%. Sample: blood. These receptor sequences come from a woman aged 30 to 39 in good health.

As concerns this clonotype: A much larger clone sits a single nucleotide away, making a read error possible. J is TRBJ2-5 and V is TRBV6-4; D assignment may be TRBD1 or TRBD2 (6 bases each). Germline CDR1 reads MRHNA; CDR2 reads SNTAGT. This CDR3 spans 13 amino acids. CDR3: CASSRGPEEAQYF. As DNA, the CDR3 is TGTGCCAGCAGCCGGGGGCCTGAAGAGGCCCAGTACTTC.

V is TRBV19 and J is TRBJ2-2; D gene uncertain. The CDR3 sequence is 13 residues long. V was trimmed by 4 bases and J by 8 bases, leaving 11 bases between them. Germline values: CDR1 LNHDA, CDR2 SQIVND (reference sequence). The CDR3 protein is CASSKDWAGELFF. CDR3 nucleotide sequence: TGTGCCAGTAGTAAAGACTGGGCAGGGGAGCTGTTTTTT.

This chain joins TRBV20-1 and TRBJ2-1; a weak D match, TRBD1 (7 bases). CDR1 DFQATT and CDR2 SNEGSKA come from the germline V gene (reference sequence). Trimming pared 5 bases from V and 7 bases from J, leaving 18 bases between. CDR3 size: 14 residues. The CDR3 loop reads CSAGVEGASNEQFF. The DNA for the CDR3 is TGCAGTGCTGGAGTGGAGGGGGCAAGTAATGAGCAGTTCTTC.

A few counts support this clonotype. The chain recombines TRBV27 with TRBJ2-3; 10 bases map to TRBD1. The CDR3 runs to 21 residues. Germline CDR1 and CDR2: MNHEY and SMNVEV (reference sequence). J was trimmed by 2 bases and V by 2 bases; bases with no gene match: 19. The CDR3 region has the DNA TGTGCCAGCAGTTTAGCGCGTTCCGGGACAGGGGCGAGTCTTATCACAGATACGCAGTATTTT. It encodes CASSLARSGTGASLITDTQYF.

In its sample, this clonotype was seen a few times. The gene calls are TRBV20-1 and TRBJ1-1; 10 nucleotides line up with TRBD1. This CDR3 contains 19 residues. V trimming: 4 bases; J trimming: 0 bases; junction bases outside the gene matches: 17. Germline values: CDR1 DFQATT, CDR2 SNEGSKA (reference sequence). CDR3 in amino acids: CSATPSPGTGAVMNTEAFF. DNA for the CDR3: TGCAGTGCTACCCCGAGCCCCGGGACAGGGGCGGTCATGAACACTGAAGCTTTCTTT.

The chain recombines TRBV20-1 with TRBJ2-1; 8 positions match TRBD1. V lost 4 bases to trimming and J lost 1 base; unmatched junction nucleotides: 6. Germline CDR1 is DFQATT and CDR2 is SNEGSKA (reference sequence). CDR3 size: 15 residues. CDR3 protein: CSAKGRQGSYNEQFF. Here the CDR3 DNA reads TGCAGTGCTAAGGGGAGACAGGGGTCCTACAATGAGCAGTTCTTC.

The rearrangement uses TRBV30 and TRBJ2-1; 12 bases match TRBD2. Germline loops: CDR1 GTSNPN, CDR2 SVGIG (reference sequence). CDR3 length equals 16 residues. The ends lost 0 bases at V and 5 bases at J; junction bases unmatched: 5. The CDR3 sequence is CAWSVQRLAGDNEQFF. The CDR3 bases are TGTGCCTGGAGTGTACAGCGACTAGCGGGGGACAATGAGCAGTTCTTC.

This chain connects TRBV7-9 to TRBJ1-2, with a possible D match to TRBD1 (5 bases). This CDR3 region has 16 residues. Looked up from germline, CDR1 is SEHNR and CDR2 is FQNEAQ (reference sequence). V lost 3 bases, J lost 0 bases, and 14 bases lay in between. The CDR3 bases are TGTGCCAGCAGCTTCGTAAGGGGCAGCCCTAACTATGGCTACACCTTC. It encodes CASSFVRGSPNYGYTF.

In this sample, this clonotype turned up once. At one of its ends the junction is not consistent with the germline gene, which may arise from a read error. This rearrangement joins TRBV5-1 to TRBJ2-1, with 8 bases aligning to TRBD1. Germline values: CDR1 SGHRS, CDR2 YFSETQ. This CDR3 contains 15 residues. This chain's CDR3 is CASSQGASSYSEQFF. CDR3 bases: TGCGCCAGCAGCCAGGGGGCTAGCTCCTACAGTGAGCAGTTCTTC. Looking up the rest from reference TRBV5-1 and TRBJ2-1 gives the full variable domain: KAGVTQTPRYLIKTRGQQVTLSCSPISGHRSVSWYQQTPGQGLQFLFEYFSETQRNKGNFPGRFSGRQFSNSRSEMNVSTLELGDSALYLCASSQGASSYSEQFFGPGTRLTVL.

CDR3 amino acids: CAWRPQGALGEQYF. CDR3 nucleotide sequence: TGTGCCTGGAGACCACAGGGGGCGCTAGGCGAGCAGTACTTC. J is TRBJ2-7 and V is TRBV30, with 9 nucleotides matching TRBD1. Germline-derived CDR1 and CDR2 are GTSNPN and SVGIG (reference sequence). V lost 3 bases to trimming and J lost 6 bases; unmatched junction nucleotides: 9. The CDR3 length is 14 residues.

This clonotype was counted many times. The J gene is TRBJ2-3, the V gene TRBV7-2; D is tentatively TRBD1 or TRBD2 (5 bases each). There are 12 residues in the CDR3. The V gene's germline CDR1 is SGHTA and CDR2 FQGNSA. The germline V and J ends were trimmed by 4 bases and 8 bases, with 10 bases remaining between them. CDR3: CASSSTGGTQYF. The CDR3 DNA sequence: TGTGCCAGCAGCTCGACTGGGGGTACGCAGTATTTT.

Concerning this clonotype: A junction end diverges from the germline sequence, so it may reflect a read error. This chain connects TRBV20-1 to TRBJ2-5; D is uncertain. Germline CDR1 and CDR2: DFQATT and SNEGSKA (reference sequence). The length of the CDR3 is 15 residues. CDR3 region: CRARDARNPQETQYF. CDR3 in DNA: TGCAGAGCTAGAGATGCCCGGAACCCTCAAGAGACCCAGTACTTC.

Concerning this clonotype itself: Just one base apart from a much larger clone, this may be a read error. The CDR3 region is CSRLSGRGYTF. The CDR3 DNA follows: TGCAGCCGTCTCTCGGGGCGCGGCTACACCTTC. The chain employs TRBV29-1 and TRBJ1-2, with a possible D match to TRBD1 (5 bases). Germline CDR1 SQVTM, CDR2 ANQGSEA. Trimming took off 8 bases at V and 8 bases at J, with 15 bases between the two ends. This CDR3 has 11 residues.

This clonotype was seen a handful of times. V and J are TRBV20-1 and TRBJ2-3, with 7 bases aligning to TRBD2. The V and J ends lost 0 bases and 0 bases, in that order; junction bases with no gene match: 3. The CDR3 covers 15 residues. Looked up from germline, CDR1 is DFQATT and CDR2 is SNEGSKA (reference sequence). CDR3 bases: TGCAGTGCTAGAGAGACTAGCCTGAGCACAGATACGCAGTATTTT. Translation gives CSARETSLSTDTQYF.

This clonotype was detected a few times. V is TRBV28 and J is TRBJ2-3; D gene unclear. V lost 3 bases and J lost 3, with 25 bases in between. This CDR3 has 19 residues. Germline V CDR1 and CDR2: MDHEN, SYDVKM. For the CDR3, the DNA is TGTGCCAGCAGTTTGCGCCGGGTCGGGCACTCCTTCTCGACAGATACGCAGTATTTT. Protein sequence: CASSLRRVGHSFSTDTQYF.

This chain connects TRBV2 to TRBJ1-4, with D possibly being TRBD1 (6 bases). CDR3 size: 15 residues. CDR1 is SNHLY and CDR2 is FYNNEI in the germline V gene. V lost 6 bases and J 3 bases, leaving 14 bases between the germline ends. In DNA, the CDR3 is TGTGCCAGCAGGGACCAGGGGCTGGCTAATGAAAAACTGTTTTTT. It specifies CASRDQGLANEKLFF.

Only a few counts were recorded for this clonotype. This rearrangement joins TRBV7-2 to TRBJ2-3, with 7 nucleotides matching TRBD2. This CDR3 spans 16 amino acids. Germline assignment: CDR1 SGHTA and CDR2 FQGNSA. After removal of 2 bases from V and 1 base from J, the junction contained 6 bases not matched to a gene. CDR3 in DNA: TGTGCCAGCAGCTTAACAGGCGGGGGTGGCACAGATACGCAGTATTTT. It specifies CASSLTGGGGTDTQYF. The full variable domain, its missing parts supplied by reference TRBV7-2 and TRBJ2-3, is GAGVSQSPSNKVTEKGKDVELRCDPISGHTALYWYRQSLGQGLEFLIYFQGNSAPDKSGLPSDRFSAERTGGSVSTLTIQRTQQEDSAVYLCASSLTGGGGTDTQYFGPGTRLTVL.